The clone carrying this T cell receptor beta chain has only a few counts. Its specificity is not known. The data derive from a study of response to subunit inactivated influenza vaccine. Study outcomes and limitations: It was suggested by the authors that few new T cells are recruited by each seasonal influenza vaccination.

TCRdb independently ran MiXCR on the RT-PCR reads; one entry per CDR3 protein. The table has hundreds of thousands of distinct CDR3 sequences, about 8% seen once. The V gene's germline CDR1 is LNHNV and CDR2 YYDKDF (reference sequence). Trimming cost V 3 bases and J 4 bases, with 13 bases left between them. The CDR3 has 15 amino acids. This sequence joins TRBV15 and TRBJ2-4; either TRBD1 or TRBD2 may fit D (5 bases each). The clonotype was recovered from a man aged 50 to 75 who received an inactivated influenza vaccine. The sample here was PBMCs from blood, taken roughly 24 months after vaccination. The CDR3 DNA reads as TGTGCCACCAGCAGCGGACGGGACGGAAAAAACATTCAGTACTTC. The encoded protein is CATSSGRDGKNIQYF.